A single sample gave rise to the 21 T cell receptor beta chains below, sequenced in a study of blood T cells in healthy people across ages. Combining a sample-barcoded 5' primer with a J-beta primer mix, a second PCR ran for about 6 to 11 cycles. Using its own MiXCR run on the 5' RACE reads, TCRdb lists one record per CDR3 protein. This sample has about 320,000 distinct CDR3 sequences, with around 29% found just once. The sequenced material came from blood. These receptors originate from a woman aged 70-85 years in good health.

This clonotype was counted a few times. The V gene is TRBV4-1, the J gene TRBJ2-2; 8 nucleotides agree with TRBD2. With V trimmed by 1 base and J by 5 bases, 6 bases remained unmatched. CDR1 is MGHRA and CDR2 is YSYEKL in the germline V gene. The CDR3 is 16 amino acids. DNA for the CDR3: TGCGCCAGCAGCCAAGGTCCAGCGGGAGAAACCGGGGAGCTGTTTTTT. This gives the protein CASSQGPAGETGELFF.

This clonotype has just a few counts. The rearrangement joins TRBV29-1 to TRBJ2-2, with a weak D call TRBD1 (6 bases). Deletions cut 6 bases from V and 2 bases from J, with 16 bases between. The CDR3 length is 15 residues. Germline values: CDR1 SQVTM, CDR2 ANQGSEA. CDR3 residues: CSVQTDSLNTGELFF. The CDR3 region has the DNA TGCAGCGTGCAAACGGACAGCCTCAACACCGGGGAGCTGTTTTTT.

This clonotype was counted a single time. The DNA for the CDR3 is TGTGCCAGCAGTTACTCGATGGGACTAGCGGGAGAAGATGAGCAGTTCTTC. Translated: CASSYSMGLAGEDEQFF. V usage is TRBV6-2 or TRBV6-3 and J usage is TRBJ2-1; 14 nucleotides line up with TRBD2. Germline V lookup: CDR1 MNHEY, CDR2 SVGEGT. The CDR3 is made up of 17 amino acids. V dropped 0 bases and J dropped 8; count of bases not matched to a gene: 6.

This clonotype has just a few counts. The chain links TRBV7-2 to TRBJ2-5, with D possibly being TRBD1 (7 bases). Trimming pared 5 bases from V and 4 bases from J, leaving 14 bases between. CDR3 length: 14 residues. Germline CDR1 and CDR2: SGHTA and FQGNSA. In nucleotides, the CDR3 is TGTGCCAGCAGCGTCCGACAGGGAGGAGAGACCCAGTACTTC. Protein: CASSVRQGGETQYF. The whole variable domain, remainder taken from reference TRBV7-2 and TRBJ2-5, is GAGVSQSPSNKVTEKGKDVELRCDPISGHTALYWYRQSLGQGLEFLIYFQGNSAPDKSGLPSDRFSAERTGGSVSTLTIQRTQQEDSAVYLCASSVRQGGETQYFGPGTRLLVL.

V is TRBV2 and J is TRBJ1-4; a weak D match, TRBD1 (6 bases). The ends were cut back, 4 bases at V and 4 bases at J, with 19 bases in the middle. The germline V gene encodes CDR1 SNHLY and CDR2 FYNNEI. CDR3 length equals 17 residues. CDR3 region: CASSGQGNVFGNEKLFF. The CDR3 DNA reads TGTGCCAGCAGTGGCCAGGGGAACGTATTCGGTAATGAAAAACTGTTTTTT.

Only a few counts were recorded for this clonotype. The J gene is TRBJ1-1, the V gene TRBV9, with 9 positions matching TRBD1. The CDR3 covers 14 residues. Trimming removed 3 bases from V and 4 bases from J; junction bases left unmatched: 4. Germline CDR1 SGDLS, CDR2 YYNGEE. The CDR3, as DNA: TGTGCCAGCAGCGCGGTGACAGGGGGCACTGAAGCTTTCTTT. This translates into CASSAVTGGTEAFF.

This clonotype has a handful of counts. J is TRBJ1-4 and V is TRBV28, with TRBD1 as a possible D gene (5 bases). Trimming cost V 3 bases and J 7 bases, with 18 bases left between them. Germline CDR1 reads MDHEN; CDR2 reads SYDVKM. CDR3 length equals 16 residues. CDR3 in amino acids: CASSFERGRGVEKLFF. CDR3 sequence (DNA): TGTGCCAGCAGTTTTGAACGCGGCCGGGGGGTTGAAAAACTGTTTTTT.

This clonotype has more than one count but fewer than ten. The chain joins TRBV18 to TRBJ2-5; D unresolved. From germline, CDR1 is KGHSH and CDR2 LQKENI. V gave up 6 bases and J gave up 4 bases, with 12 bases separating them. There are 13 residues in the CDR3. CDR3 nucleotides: TGTGCCAGCTCCCCCGAAGTTGGAGAGACCCAGTACTTC. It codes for CASSPEVGETQYF.

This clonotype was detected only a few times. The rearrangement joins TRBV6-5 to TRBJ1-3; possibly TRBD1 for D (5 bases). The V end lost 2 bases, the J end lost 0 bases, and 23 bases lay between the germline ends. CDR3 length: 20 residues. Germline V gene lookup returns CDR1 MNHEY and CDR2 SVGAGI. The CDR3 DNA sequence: TGTGCCAGCAGTTACAGGGGACCGGGAAGCGGCGCCAACTCTGGAAACACCATATATTTT. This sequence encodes CASSYRGPGSGANSGNTIYF.

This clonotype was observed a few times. CDR3 in DNA: TGTGCCAGCAGCCAAGATAGGTGGCAGCCGAACACTGAAGCTTTCTTT. Translating gives CASSQDRWQPNTEAFF. This chain joins TRBV4-2 and TRBJ1-1; D uncertain. The CDR3 is 16 amino acids. The germline V gene encodes CDR1 LGHNA and CDR2 YNFKEQ. V lost 0 bases to trimming and J lost 1 base, with 12 bases between them.

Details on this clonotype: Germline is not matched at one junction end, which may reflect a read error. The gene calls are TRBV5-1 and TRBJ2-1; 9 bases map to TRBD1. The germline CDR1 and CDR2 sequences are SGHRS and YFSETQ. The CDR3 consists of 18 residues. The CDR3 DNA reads TGCGCCAGCAGCTCGACCCTGACAGGGGGGGCCTCCTACAATGAGGAGTTCTTC. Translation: CASSSTLTGGASYNEEFF.

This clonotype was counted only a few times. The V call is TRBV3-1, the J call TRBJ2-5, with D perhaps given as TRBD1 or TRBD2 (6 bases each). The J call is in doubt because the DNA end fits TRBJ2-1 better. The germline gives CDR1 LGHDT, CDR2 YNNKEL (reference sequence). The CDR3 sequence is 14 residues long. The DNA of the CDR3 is TGTGCCAGCAGCCCCTGGGGGCGGGGCAATGAGCAGTTCTTC. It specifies CASSPWGRGNEQFF.

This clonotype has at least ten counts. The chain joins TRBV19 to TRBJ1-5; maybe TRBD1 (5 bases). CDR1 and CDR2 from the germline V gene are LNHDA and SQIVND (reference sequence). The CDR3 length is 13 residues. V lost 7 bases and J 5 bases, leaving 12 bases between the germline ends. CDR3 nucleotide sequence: TGTGCCAGTACGATAACAGGAGATCAGCCCCAGCATTTT. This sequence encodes CASTITGDQPQHF.

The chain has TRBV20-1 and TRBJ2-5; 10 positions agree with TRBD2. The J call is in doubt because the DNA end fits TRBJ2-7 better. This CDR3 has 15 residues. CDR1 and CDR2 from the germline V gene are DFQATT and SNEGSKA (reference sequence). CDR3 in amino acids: CSGVTGTSALYEQYF. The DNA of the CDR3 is TGCAGTGGAGTAACCGGGACTAGCGCATTATACGAGCAGTACTTC.

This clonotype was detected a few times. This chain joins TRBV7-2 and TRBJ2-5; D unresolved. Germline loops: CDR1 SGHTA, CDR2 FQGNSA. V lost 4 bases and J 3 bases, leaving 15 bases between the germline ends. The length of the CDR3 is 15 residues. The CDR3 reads CASSSAGLTEETQYF. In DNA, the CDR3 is TGTGCCAGCAGCTCCGCAGGCCTAACGGAAGAGACCCAGTACTTC.

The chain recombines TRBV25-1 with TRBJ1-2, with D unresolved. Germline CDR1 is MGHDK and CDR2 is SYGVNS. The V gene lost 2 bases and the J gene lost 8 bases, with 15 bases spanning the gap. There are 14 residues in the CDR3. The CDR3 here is CASSEIGLGEGYTF. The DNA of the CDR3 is TGTGCCAGCAGTGAAATAGGCCTTGGGGAGGGCTACACCTTC.

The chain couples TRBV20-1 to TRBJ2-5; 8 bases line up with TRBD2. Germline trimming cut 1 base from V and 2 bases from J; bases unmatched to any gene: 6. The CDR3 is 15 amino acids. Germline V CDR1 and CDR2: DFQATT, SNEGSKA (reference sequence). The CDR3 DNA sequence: TGCAGTGCTAGAGGAAAGCGGGAGTTTCAAGAGACCCAGTACTTC. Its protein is CSARGKREFQETQYF.

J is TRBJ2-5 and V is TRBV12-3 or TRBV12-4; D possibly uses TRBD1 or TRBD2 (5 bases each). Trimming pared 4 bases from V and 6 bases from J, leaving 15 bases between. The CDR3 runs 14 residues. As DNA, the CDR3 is TGTGCCAGCAGTTATGGGACCCTGGGGCAGACCCAGTACTTC. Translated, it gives CASSYGTLGQTQYF.

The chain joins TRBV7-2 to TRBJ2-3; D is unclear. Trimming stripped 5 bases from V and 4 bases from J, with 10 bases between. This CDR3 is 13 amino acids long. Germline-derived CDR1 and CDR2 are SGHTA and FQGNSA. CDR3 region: CASSASRSDTQYF. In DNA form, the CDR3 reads TGTGCCAGCAGCGCCAGTCGATCAGATACGCAGTATTTT. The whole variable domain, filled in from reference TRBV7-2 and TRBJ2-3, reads GAGVSQSPSNKVTEKGKDVELRCDPISGHTALYWYRQSLGQGLEFLIYFQGNSAPDKSGLPSDRFSAERTGGSVSTLTIQRTQQEDSAVYLCASSASRSDTQYFGPGTRLTVL.

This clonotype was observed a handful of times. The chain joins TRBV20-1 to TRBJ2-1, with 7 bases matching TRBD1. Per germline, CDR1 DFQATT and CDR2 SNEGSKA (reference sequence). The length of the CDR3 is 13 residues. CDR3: CSKSGTANNEQFF. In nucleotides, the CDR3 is TGCAGCAAATCCGGGACAGCTAACAATGAGCAGTTCTTC.

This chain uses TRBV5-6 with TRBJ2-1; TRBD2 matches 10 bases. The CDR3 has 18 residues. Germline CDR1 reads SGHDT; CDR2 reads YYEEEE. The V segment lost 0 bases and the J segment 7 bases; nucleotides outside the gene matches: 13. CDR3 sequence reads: CASSLELAGGSSDNEQFF. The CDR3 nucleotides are TGTGCCAGCAGCTTGGAGTTAGCGGGAGGCTCCTCGGATAATGAGCAGTTCTTC.